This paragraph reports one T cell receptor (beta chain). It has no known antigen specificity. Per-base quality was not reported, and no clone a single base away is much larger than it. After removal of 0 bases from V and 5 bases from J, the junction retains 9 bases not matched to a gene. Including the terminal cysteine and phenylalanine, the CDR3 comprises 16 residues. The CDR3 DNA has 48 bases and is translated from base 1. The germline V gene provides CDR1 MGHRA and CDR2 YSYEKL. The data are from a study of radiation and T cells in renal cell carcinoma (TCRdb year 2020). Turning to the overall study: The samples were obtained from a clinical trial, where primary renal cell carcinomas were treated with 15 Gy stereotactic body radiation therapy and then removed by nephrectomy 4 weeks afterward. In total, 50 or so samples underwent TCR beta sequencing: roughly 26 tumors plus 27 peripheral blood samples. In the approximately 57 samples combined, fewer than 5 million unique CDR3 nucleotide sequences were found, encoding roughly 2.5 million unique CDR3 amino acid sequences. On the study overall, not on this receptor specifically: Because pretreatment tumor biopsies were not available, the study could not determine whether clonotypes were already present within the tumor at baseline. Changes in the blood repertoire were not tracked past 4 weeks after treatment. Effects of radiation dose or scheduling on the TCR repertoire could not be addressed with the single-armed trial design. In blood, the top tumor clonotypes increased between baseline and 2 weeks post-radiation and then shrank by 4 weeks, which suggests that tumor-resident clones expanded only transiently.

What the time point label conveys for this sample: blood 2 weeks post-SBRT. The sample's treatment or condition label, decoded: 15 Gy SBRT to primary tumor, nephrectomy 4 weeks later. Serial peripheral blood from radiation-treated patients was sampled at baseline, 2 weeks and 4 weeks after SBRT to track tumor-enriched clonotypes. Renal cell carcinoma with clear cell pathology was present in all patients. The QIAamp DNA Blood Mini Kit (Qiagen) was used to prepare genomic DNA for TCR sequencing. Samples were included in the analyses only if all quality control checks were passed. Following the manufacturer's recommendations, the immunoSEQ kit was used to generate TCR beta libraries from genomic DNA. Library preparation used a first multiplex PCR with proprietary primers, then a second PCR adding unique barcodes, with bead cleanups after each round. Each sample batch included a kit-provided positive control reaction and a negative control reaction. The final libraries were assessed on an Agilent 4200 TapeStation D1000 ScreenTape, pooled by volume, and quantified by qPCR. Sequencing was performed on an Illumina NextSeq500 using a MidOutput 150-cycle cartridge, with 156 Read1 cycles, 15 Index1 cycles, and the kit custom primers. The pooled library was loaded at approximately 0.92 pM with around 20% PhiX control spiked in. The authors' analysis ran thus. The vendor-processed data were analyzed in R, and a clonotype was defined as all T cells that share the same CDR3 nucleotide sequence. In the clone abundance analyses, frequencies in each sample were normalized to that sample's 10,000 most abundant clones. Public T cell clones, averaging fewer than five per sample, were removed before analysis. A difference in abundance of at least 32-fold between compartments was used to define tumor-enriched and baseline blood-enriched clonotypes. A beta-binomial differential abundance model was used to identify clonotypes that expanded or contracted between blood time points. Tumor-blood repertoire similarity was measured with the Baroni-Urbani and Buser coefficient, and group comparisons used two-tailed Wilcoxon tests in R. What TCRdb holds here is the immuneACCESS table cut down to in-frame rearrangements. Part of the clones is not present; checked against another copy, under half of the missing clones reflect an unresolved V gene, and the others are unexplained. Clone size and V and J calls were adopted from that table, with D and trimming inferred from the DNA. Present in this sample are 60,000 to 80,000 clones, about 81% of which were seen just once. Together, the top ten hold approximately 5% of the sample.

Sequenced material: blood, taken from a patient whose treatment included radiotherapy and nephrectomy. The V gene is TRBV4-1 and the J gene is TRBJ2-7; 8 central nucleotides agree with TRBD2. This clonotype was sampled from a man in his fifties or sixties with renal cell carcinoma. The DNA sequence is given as TGCGCCAGCAGCCAAGACCCGAGCGGGAGCGTAGACGAGCAGTACTTC. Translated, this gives CASSQDPSGSVDEQYF.